What follows is one T cell receptor beta chain and its context. There is no known antigen for this receptor. No qualities accompany the bases; no much larger clone lies one base away. Using the deep immunoSEQ assay, multiplex PCR amplified TCR CDR3 regions from genomic DNA. Extracted genomic DNA from each cell subset was spread evenly across all wells of several immunoSEQ 96-well plates, with each plate serving as a replicate. For sorted subsets, approximately 210 ng of genomic DNA, equivalent to around 31,000 T cell genomes, went into each replicate PCR. Purified libraries were measured with a Qubit 3.0 fluorometer, size-checked on a Bioanalyzer 2100, and measured again with the KAPA Library Quantification kit. Each immunoSEQ 96-well plate was sequenced on its own single-read 150-cycle Illumina NextSeq 550 flow cell. Per the original workflow: Because the immunoSEQ output held only junctional sequences and lacked quality scores, the filtering could not match the filtering applied to full-length reads. To assign V/J genes and CDR3, sequences were annotated against IMGT germline references using PyIR, a Python wrapper for IgBLAST v1.9. Reads with weak V/J assignments (E-value above 1e-6), missing CDR3, stop codons, out-of-frame junctions, or ambiguous translated residues were removed. V3J clonotypes were defined as sequences sharing an identical inferred V gene, J gene, and CDR3 amino acid sequence. To compute the percentage overlap between repertoires, the number of shared unique clonotypes was divided by the size of the smaller repertoire. Repertoire richness was assessed with RTK rarefaction, the Chao1 estimator, and Recon v2.1 estimates of unobserved clonotypes. OLGA was used to compute generation probabilities for all TCRbeta clonotypes that the gDNA method yielded from a handful of donors. In its TCRdb copy, this immuneACCESS table keeps in-frame sequences only and misses some clones. Where compared with another copy, unresolved V genes explain less than half of these, and the others have no known cause. Clone size and the V and J calls come from that table; the DNA yielded D and trimming. The sample table holds some 2.3 million clones, of which over 90% were seen once. Clones ranked in the top ten supply 0.35% to 0.45% of the sample.

This specimen belongs to a study of shared clonotypes between healthy human individuals (TCRdb year 2020). About the study as a whole: Three men and a couple of women, aged 18 to 49 years, made up the cohort. Between about 0.8 and 9 billion PBMCs per donor were obtained by leukapheresis. To increase sequencing depth and limit assay-specific biases, TCR repertoire library preparation and sequencing were carried out by different laboratories using diverse techniques. Per donor, three plates each were used for CD4 naive and CD4 memory, two for CD8 naive, and one for CD8 memory. Blood TCR repertoires of 5 or 6 healthy adults were deeply sequenced to estimate repertoire size and the extent of clonotype sharing between individuals.

Healthy HIV-negative adults with no recently reported acute infections or vaccinations were included as donors. All donors were Caucasian adults living in Nashville, Tennessee, USA. CD4+ T cells were enriched through magnetic negative selection, after which naive cells were positively selected on CD45RA and the remaining negative fraction served as the memory subset. Blood was collected by leukapheresis, and PBMCs were isolated by Ficoll-Histopaque density gradient centrifugation and then cryopreserved in liquid nitrogen vapor phase. Purity and quantity of every magnetically sorted T cell population were checked by analytical flow cytometry. From each sorted fraction, genomic DNA was isolated and quantified by UV absorbance on a Nanodrop 2000c. General findings and caveats noted by the study authors: Approximately 4.8% of naive CD4, around 4% of naive CD8, approximately 2.2% of memory CD4, and about 0.4% of memory CD8 clonotypes were shared across several donors. Because the study included a small number of donors, the genetic and exposure-history diversity represented was limited. Pairwise subsampling led to the expectation that sequencing depth would affect the degree of clonotype sharing among donors. Compared with non-shared clonotypes, the clonotypes found in all four sorted-subset donors had higher generation probabilities. Only blood was sampled, and tissue TCR repertoires likely differ from those in blood. Incomplete sequencing was indicated by rarefaction of sorted-subset datasets, despite the large sequencing depth. Larger estimated clonotype richness was generally found for naive subsets than for memory subsets.

The CDR3 numbers 15 residues from cysteine through phenylalanine. Here the CDR3 DNA is all that survives: 45 bases in frame from base 1. The germline V gene gives CDR1 as SNHLY and CDR2 as FYNNEI. V loses 6 bases of germline sequence and J loses 2 bases, and the interval between the two ends is 17 bases. Sequencing was done on a sample of naive CD4+ T cells from PBMCs. Taken with the paper, the label for cell subset or site translates to: CD45RA+ positively selected. This clonotype was sampled from a man between 18 and 35 years old in good health. Some clones in this sample may be carry-over from other donors' samples. The chain is made from TRBV2 and TRBJ2-7, with a tentative D gene TRBD1 over 6 matching bases. The CDR3 here reads CASRRRGGLTYEQYF. The sequenced DNA: TGTGCCAGCAGGCGTAGAGGGGGATTAACCTACGAGCAGTACTTC.